Each of the 24 T cell receptor beta chains below was sequenced from the same sample in a study of blood T cell repertoires in COVID-19. The protocol was immunoSEQ multiplex PCR, while the TCRdb copy is restricted to in-frame clones and leaves out a portion. The profile shows around 700,000 clones, 80% to 90% of them singletons. Material for sequencing was peripheral blood. These receptors were obtained from a woman under 30 with acute or convalescent COVID-19.

The chain joins TRBV6-5 to TRBJ2-7, with TRBD2 matching 9 bases. Germline-derived CDR1 and CDR2 are MNHEY and SVGAGI. With 5 bases clipped from V and 1 base from J, the junction kept 6 bases outside the gene matches. The CDR3 spans 15 residues. CDR3 DNA sequence: TGTGCCAGCAGTCTTGGACTAGCGTCTTCCTACGAGCAGTACTTC. Translation gives CASSLGLASSYEQYF.

The rearrangement uses TRBV29-1 and TRBJ2-7; tentative D call: TRBD1 (5 bases). The CDR3 has 13 amino acids. V shed 2 bases and J shed 1 base, with 9 bases lying between them. Germline V gene lookup returns CDR1 SQVTM and CDR2 ANQGSEA. CDR3 sequence (DNA): TGCAGCGTTGAAACCGACAGTTCCTACGAGCAGTACTTC. It is translated as CSVETDSSYEQYF.

V and J are TRBV5-1 and TRBJ1-2; D might be TRBD1 (5 bases). Germline V CDR1 and CDR2: SGHRS, YFSETQ. This CDR3 has 16 residues. Trimming cost V 0 bases and J 4 bases, with 16 bases left between them. CDR3 residues: CASSLGTSPSVYGYTF. In nucleotides, the CDR3 is TGCGCCAGCAGCTTGGGGACATCGCCTAGCGTCTATGGCTACACCTTC.

The gene calls are TRBV7-2 and TRBJ2-1, with 8 bases identical to TRBD1. CDR1 is SGHTA, CDR2 FQGNSA, per germline. Losses at the gene ends were 7 bases for V and 9 bases for J; bases not matched to a gene: 11. CDR3 length: 14 residues. The CDR3 region has the DNA TGTGCCAGCACCCGCGACAGGGGAATCAGTGAGCAGTTCTTC. Encoded protein: CASTRDRGISEQFF.

V and J are TRBV12-2 and TRBJ1-1; the D call in the table, TRBD1, was not verified against the DNA. TRBV12-2 is a listed pseudogene. The CDR3 totals 19 residues. CDR3 protein: CASRKVRDRVSEGFTEAFF. CDR3 sequence (DNA): TGTGCAAGTCGCAAAGTCCGGGACAGGGTGTCTGAGGGGTTTACTGAAGCTTTCTTT.

The V call is TRBV5-1, the J call TRBJ2-7, with TRBD2 identical over 9 bases. Germline CDR1 is SGHRS and CDR2 is YFSETQ. This CDR3 is 17 amino acids long. With 2 bases clipped from V and 2 bases from J, the junction kept 11 bases outside the gene matches. CDR3 in amino acids: CASSFWTKRGATYEQYF. The CDR3 DNA sequence: TGCGCCAGCAGCTTCTGGACTAAGCGGGGGGCCACCTACGAGCAGTACTTC.

The J gene is TRBJ2-7, the V gene TRBV13; 9 bases are shared with TRBD1. Trimming at V came to 5 bases and at J to 3 bases, leaving 8 bases not matched to a gene. Looked up from germline, CDR1 is PRHDT and CDR2 is FYEKMQ (reference sequence). CDR3 length equals 15 residues. The CDR3 sequence is CASSLRDRVLYEQYF. CDR3 in DNA: TGTGCCAGCAGCCTCCGGGACAGGGTGCTCTACGAGCAGTACTTC.

Remarks on this clone: Other DNA sequences in this sample translate to the same CDR3. This chain connects TRBV27 to TRBJ2-7; no clear D. V gave up 6 bases and J gave up 4 bases, with 7 bases separating them. Germline V gene lookup returns CDR1 MNHEY and CDR2 SMNVEV (reference sequence). The CDR3 is 11 residues long. The CDR3 is CASSPGYEQYF. The DNA for the CDR3 is TGTGCCAGCAGCCCCGGGTACGAGCAGTACTTC.

The chain recombines TRBV4-2 with TRBJ2-2; 9 bases are a match to TRBD2. Germline CDR1 LGHNA, CDR2 YNFKEQ. V gave up 7 bases and J gave up 6 bases; unmatched junction bases: 6. The length of the CDR3 is 14 residues. DNA for the CDR3: TGTGCCAGCACCGCGGGGGGGCCGTCCGGGGAGCTGTTTTTT. Translated: CASTAGGPSGELFF.

V and J are TRBV6-5 and TRBJ2-7; possible D gene TRBD1, 6 bases. Trimming cost V 8 bases and J 0 bases, with 14 bases left between them. CDR1 is MNHEY, CDR2 SVGAGI, per germline. The CDR3 runs 14 residues. DNA for the CDR3: TGTGCCAGCGGGGGCCTGGGGAGCTCCTACGAGCAGTACTTC. Protein: CASGGLGSSYEQYF.

This CDR3 is CASGWGTGANTGELFF. As DNA, the CDR3 is TGTGCTAGTGGTTGGGGGACAGGGGCCAACACCGGGGAGCTGTTTTTT. V is TRBV12-5 and J is TRBJ2-2, with 10 bases fitting TRBD1. With 4 bases clipped from V and 2 bases from J, the junction kept 4 bases outside the gene matches. There are 16 residues in the CDR3. The germline V gene encodes CDR1 LGHNT and CDR2 FRNRAP.

The J gene is TRBJ1-2, the V gene TRBV4-3, with a possible D match to TRBD1 (5 bases). The CDR3 covers 15 residues. The germline gives CDR1 LGHNA, CDR2 YSLEER. The V end was cut by 4 bases, the J end by 2 bases, with 14 bases between. CDR3 DNA: TGCGCCAGCAGCCCAGGTCGGGGGGGGAACTATGGCTACACCTTC. Translating it yields CASSPGRGGNYGYTF.

The chain has TRBV5-1 and TRBJ1-3; tentatively, D is TRBD1 (5 bases). With 4 bases removed from V and 4 bases from J, the gap between germline ends came to 12 bases. The V gene's germline CDR1 is SGHRS and CDR2 YFSETQ. The CDR3 totals 14 residues. CDR3 in DNA: TGCGCCAGCAGCCCGGAGGGGATCGGAAACACCATATATTTT. It codes for CASSPEGIGNTIYF.

The rearrangement joins TRBV27 to TRBJ2-7; 7 bases align to TRBD1. Germline V gene data show CDR1 as MNHEY and CDR2 as SMNVEV (reference sequence). V was pared by 5 bases and J by 6 bases, with 19 bases of the junction left unmatched. The CDR3 sequence is 17 residues long. Written as DNA, the CDR3 is TGTGCCAGCAGTCCCTGGACAGGCCTAAACCACCCCCGCGAGCAGTACTTC. It yields the protein CASSPWTGLNHPREQYF.

The chain uses TRBV11-1 and TRBJ1-6; TRBD1 is a possible D gene (6 bases). The CDR3 is 14 amino acids. Germline V gives CDR1 SGHAT, CDR2 FQDESV (reference sequence). Trimming cost V 3 bases and J 7 bases, with 10 bases left between them. The CDR3 nucleotides are TGTGCCAGCAGCTTGGGACACCAGAATTCACCCCTCCACTTT. It encodes CASSLGHQNSPLHF.

For the CDR3, the DNA is TGTGCCAGCAGCTCGGTCCCGGGGTCACCCCTCCACTTT. This encodes CASSSVPGSPLHF. The chain is built from TRBV7-3 and TRBJ1-6; D is undetermined. The CDR3 runs to 13 residues. Per the germline V gene, CDR1 is SGHTA and CDR2 is FQGTGA. V lost 4 bases to trimming and J lost 10 bases, with 11 bases between them.

V usage is TRBV10-1 and J usage is TRBJ2-7; 8 nucleotides match TRBD1. Germline values: CDR1 WNHNN, CDR2 SYGVQD (reference sequence). There are 14 residues in the CDR3. With 3 bases clipped from V and 6 bases from J, the junction kept 7 bases outside the gene matches. CDR3 amino acids: CASSEWQGAVEQYF. The CDR3 nucleotides are TGCGCCAGCAGTGAATGGCAGGGGGCCGTCGAGCAGTACTTC.

The CDR3 loop is CASSFGGGRQARGYTF. DNA of the CDR3: TGTGCCAGCAGTTTCGGGGGGGGAAGGCAGGCCCGAGGCTACACCTTC. V is TRBV27 and J is TRBJ1-2; TRBD1 is a possible D gene (5 bases). Germline loops: CDR1 MNHEY, CDR2 SMNVEV (reference sequence). The CDR3 runs to 16 residues. The V end lost 3 bases, the J end lost 8 bases, and 22 bases lay between the germline ends.

A single count supports this clone. The genes are TRBV27 and TRBJ1-6; 7 bases fit TRBD1. The junction had 4 bases not matched to a gene; V was cut back by 3 bases and J by 8 bases. The CDR3 sequence is 14 residues long. Germline-derived CDR1 and CDR2 are MNHEY and SMNVEV (reference sequence). The CDR3 DNA reads as TGTGCCAGCAGTTTTGGACAGGAGGATTCACCCCTCCACTTT. Translation: CASSFGQEDSPLHF.

The chain combines TRBV27 with TRBJ2-3; 8 bases fit TRBD2. Germline values: CDR1 MNHEY, CDR2 SMNVEV (reference sequence). Trimming at V came to 3 bases and at J to 5 bases, leaving 10 bases not matched to a gene. The CDR3 contains 16 residues. CDR3 DNA sequence: TGTGCCAGCAGTTTTCTTAGCGGGGAGTGGGGAGATACGCAGTATTTT. Translation gives CASSFLSGEWGDTQYF.

V usage is TRBV7-2 and J usage is TRBJ1-2; TRBD1 matches at 9 bases. The CDR3 contains 14 residues. V shed 4 bases and J 4 bases; nucleotides not matched to a gene: 4. Germline assignment: CDR1 SGHTA and CDR2 FQGNSA. The CDR3 nucleotides read TGTGCCAGCAGCTCCGGGACAGGGAGCTATGGCTACACCTTC. This gives the protein CASSSGTGSYGYTF.

This chain joins TRBV6-5 and TRBJ1-2; maybe TRBD1 (5 bases). V was pared by 2 bases and J by 8 bases, with 9 bases between. Germline lookup yields CDR1 MNHEY and CDR2 SVGAGI. The CDR3 spans 12 residues. The CDR3 DNA follows: TGTGCCAGCAGTTACCAGGGAACCGGCTACACCTTC. Translation gives CASSYQGTGYTF.

V and J are TRBV18 and TRBJ2-2, with TRBD1 as a possible D gene (6 bases). Trimming removed 4 bases at V and 0 bases at J, with 12 bases between. The CDR3 has 16 residues. Germline V gene lookup returns CDR1 KGHSH and CDR2 LQKENI. The CDR3 region is CASSRLDSTNTGELFF. The CDR3 nucleotides read TGTGCCAGCTCACGACTGGACAGCACGAACACCGGGGAGCTGTTTTTT.

The V and J genes are TRBV15 and TRBJ2-5; D remains unclear. The CDR3 consists of 15 residues. Trimming shortened V by 0 bases and J by 1 base, and 9 bases separated the two germline ends. Germline CDR1 reads LNHNV; CDR2 reads YYDKDF (reference sequence). The CDR3 loop is CATSRDGLTQETQYF. Written as DNA, the CDR3 is TGTGCCACCAGCAGAGATGGGCTAACCCAAGAGACCCAGTACTTC.